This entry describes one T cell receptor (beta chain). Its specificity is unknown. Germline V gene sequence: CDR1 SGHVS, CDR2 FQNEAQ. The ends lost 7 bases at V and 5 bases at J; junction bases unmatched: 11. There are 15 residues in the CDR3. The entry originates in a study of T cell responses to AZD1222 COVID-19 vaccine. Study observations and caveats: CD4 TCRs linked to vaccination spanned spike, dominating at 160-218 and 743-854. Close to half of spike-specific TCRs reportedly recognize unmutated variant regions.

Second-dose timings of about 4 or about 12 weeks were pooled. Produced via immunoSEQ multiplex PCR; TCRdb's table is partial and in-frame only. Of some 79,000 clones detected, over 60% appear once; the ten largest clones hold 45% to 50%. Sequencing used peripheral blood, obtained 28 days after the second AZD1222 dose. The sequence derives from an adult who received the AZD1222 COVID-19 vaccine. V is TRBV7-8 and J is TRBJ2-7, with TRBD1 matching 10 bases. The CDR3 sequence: CASTFGGQGFNEQYF. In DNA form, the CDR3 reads TGTGCCAGCACCTTCGGGGGACAGGGGTTCAACGAGCAGTACTTC.